This is a list of T cell receptor beta chains from one sample in a study of blood T cell repertoires in COVID-19. Using immunoSEQ multiplex PCR, the repertoire was profiled, and TCRdb retains in-frame clones only, with some absent. Among roughly 220,000 clones listed, around 88% were seen once. The sample consisted of PBMCs or T cells enriched from blood (not recorded which). The receptors were gathered from a woman aged 45-65 years with acute COVID-19. Each CDR3 is given with its conserved first and last residue. The order of the fields is J gene, D gene, V gene, clone size, CDR3 length, CDR3 protein, CDR3 DNA. D genes are given only for firm matches. Size tells how often a clone was seen (once, few, many) or the class of an expanded clone, and some rows leave it out.

TRBJ2-6	NA	TRBV6-6	NA	16	CASAGGQSSGANVLTF	TGTGCCAGCGCGGGGGGACAGAGCTCTGGGGCCAACGTCCTGACTTTC
TRBJ2-7	NA	TRBV7-2	NA	14	CASSSPGGSYEQYF	TGTGCCAGCAGCAGTCCCGGTGGCTCCTACGAGCAGTACTTC
TRBJ1-5	TRBD1	TRBV28	NA	15	CASSRQGASNQPQHF	TGTGCCAGCAGCCGACAGGGGGCGAGCAATCAGCCCCAGCATTTT
TRBJ1-1	TRBD1	TRBV2	NA	16	CASSEPGQGADTEAFF	TGTGCCAGCAGTGAACCTGGACAGGGGGCGGACACTGAAGCTTTCTTT
TRBJ1-1	TRBD1	TRBV9	once	18	CASSVEMKTGGANTEAFF	TGTGCCAGCAGCGTAGAAATGAAGACAGGGGGGGCGAACACTGAAGCTTTCTTT
TRBJ2-2	TRBD1	TRBV19	NA	15	CATLKPGQGYGELFF	TGTGCCACTCTAAAACCGGGACAGGGGTACGGGGAGCTGTTTTTT
TRBJ2-3	NA	TRBV9	NA	13	CASSGGSTDTQYF	TGTGCCAGCAGCGGTGGCTCCACAGATACGCAGTATTTT
TRBJ2-1	TRBD2	TRBV4-2	NA	17	CASSQVNGLAGDNEQFF	TGTGCCAGCAGCCAAGTAAACGGTCTAGCGGGAGACAATGAGCAGTTCTTC
TRBJ2-3	TRBD2	TRBV6-4	NA	16	CASSESSGGSTDTQYF	TGTGCCAGCAGTGAGTCTAGCGGGGGAAGCACAGATACGCAGTATTTT
TRBJ2-2	TRBD2	TRBV7-2	NA	18	CASSLLTGGRGVGGELFF	TGTGCCAGCAGTCTTTTAACCGGCGGGAGGGGGGTCGGCGGGGAGCTGTTTTTT
TRBJ1-4	NA	TRBV30	NA	15	CAWSVDIQPNEKLFF	TGTGCCTGGAGTGTAGATATACAGCCTAATGAAAAACTGTTTTTT
TRBJ2-1	TRBD1	TRBV14	once	16	CASSQDEDRLNNEQFF	TGTGCCAGCAGCCAAGATGAGGACAGGCTAAACAATGAGCAGTTCTTC
TRBJ2-1	TRBD2	TRBV5-4	NA	16	CASSPPGVAGGNEQFF	TGTGCCAGCAGCCCCCCGGGAGTAGCGGGCGGCAATGAGCAGTTCTTC
TRBJ2-7	NA	TRBV29-1	NA	15	CSVEDPSTGTYEQYF	TGCAGCGTTGAAGATCCCTCGACGGGAACCTACGAGCAGTACTTC
TRBJ2-3	NA	TRBV5-6	once	15	CASSLRGPRTDTQYF	TGTGCCAGCAGCTTGAGAGGGCCGCGCACAGATACGCAGTATTTT
TRBJ1-1	TRBD1	TRBV7-9	NA	17	CASSLDEGAWPNTEAFF	TGTGCCAGCAGCTTAGATGAGGGGGCTTGGCCGAACACTGAAGCTTTCTTT
TRBJ1-1	TRBD1	TRBV6-1	NA	15	CASSEARQGRAKAFF	TGTGCCAGCAGTGAAGCCCGACAGGGGAGGGCGAAAGCTTTCTTT
TRBJ1-5	TRBD1	TRBV27	NA	15	CASSLEDRPRKPQHF	TGTGCCAGCAGTTTAGAGGACAGGCCGCGGAAGCCCCAGCATTTT
TRBJ2-7	TRBD1	TRBV11-1	NA	14	CASSPLIQGNEQYF	TGTGCCAGCAGCCCCTTGATACAGGGGAACGAGCAGTACTTC